The 7 T cell receptor beta chains below come from one sample, sequenced in a study of OX40 agonist ivuxolimab in advanced cancers. Libraries were prepared by immunoSEQ multiplex PCR; TCRdb keeps only in-frame clonotypes and omits some of them. The data show tens of thousands of clones, around nine tenths seen once. The material sequenced was CD4+ or CD8+ T cells sorted from blood, taken in a trial of the OX40 agonist ivuxolimab. These receptors all come from an adult with an advanced solid tumor such as melanoma, head and neck, liver or kidney cancer.

The V and J genes are TRBV11-2 and TRBJ1-4; 7 nucleotides line up with TRBD1. V lost 4 bases and J lost 3; bases outside the gene matches: 5. The germline V gene has CDR1 SGHAT and CDR2 FQNNGV. This CDR3 is 15 amino acids long. CDR3 sequence (DNA): TGTGCCAGCAGCTCTCGGGGACAGCCTAATGAAAAACTGTTTTTT. Protein: CASSSRGQPNEKLFF.

This chain uses TRBV30 with TRBJ1-4; 8 bases line up with TRBD1. V shed 2 bases and J 8 bases; nucleotides not matched to a gene: 10. Germline CDR1 is GTSNPN and CDR2 is SVGIG (reference sequence). The CDR3 length is 15 residues. The CDR3 sequence is CAWSQTQTGVEKLFF. DNA for the CDR3: TGTGCCTGGAGTCAAACCCAGACAGGGGTCGAAAAACTGTTTTTT.

The chain uses TRBV2 and TRBJ2-3; the D is unclear. This CDR3 region has 14 residues. CDR1 SNHLY and CDR2 FYNNEI come from the germline V gene. The V end lost 5 bases, the J end lost 0 bases, and 9 bases lay between the germline ends. DNA of the CDR3: TGTGCCAGCAGTCAGACCTCTAGCACAGATACGCAGTATTTT. Its protein is CASSQTSSTDTQYF.

This chain links TRBV7-2 with TRBJ1-2; D is uncertain. The CDR3 covers 15 residues. Trimming took off 4 bases at V and 0 bases at J, with 12 bases between the two ends. Looked up from germline, CDR1 is SGHTA and CDR2 is FQGNSA. The CDR3 sequence is CASSSTQEANYGYTF. CDR3 sequence (DNA): TGTGCCAGCAGCTCCACCCAAGAAGCTAACTATGGCTACACCTTC.

The chain combines TRBV7-8 with TRBJ2-1; D uncertain. Germline CDR1 SGHVS, CDR2 FQNEAQ. The CDR3 loop spans 12 amino acids. V shed 5 bases and J shed 6 bases, with 8 bases lying between them. The CDR3 DNA reads as TGTGCCAGCAGCCCTTTCGTCAATGAGCAGTTCTTC. Amino acid sequence: CASSPFVNEQFF.

The chain uses TRBV19 and TRBJ1-2; D may be TRBD1 (5 bases). The V end lost 4 bases, the J end lost 4 bases, and 10 bases lay between the germline ends. The CDR3 totals 13 residues. The germline CDR1 and CDR2 sequences are LNHDA and SQIVND (reference sequence). CDR3 DNA sequence: TGTGCCAGTAGTAGGACCGGGGCCTATGGCTACACCTTC. Translated, it gives CASSRTGAYGYTF.

This clone was detected once. The CDR3 region has the DNA TGTGCCAGCAGTCCAACACGGGATACGCAGTATTTT. It yields the protein CASSPTRDTQYF. V gene TRBV7-6 combines with J gene TRBJ2-3; D remains ambiguous. The V gene lost 6 bases and the J gene lost 6 bases, with 10 bases spanning the gap. Germline V gene data show CDR1 as SGHVS and CDR2 as FNYEAQ. The CDR3 consists of 12 residues.